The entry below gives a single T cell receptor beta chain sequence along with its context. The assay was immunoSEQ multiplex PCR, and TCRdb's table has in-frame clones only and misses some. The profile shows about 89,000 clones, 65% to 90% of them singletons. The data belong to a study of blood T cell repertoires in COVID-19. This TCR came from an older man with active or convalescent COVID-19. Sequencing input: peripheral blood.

The CDR3 spells CASSYRDTGYEQYF. For the CDR3, the DNA is TGTGCCAGCAGTTACCGGGACACCGGCTACGAGCAGTACTTC. The chain carries TRBV27 and TRBJ2-7; D is perhaps TRBD1 (6 bases). V lost 4 bases and J lost 3, with 13 bases in between. Germline values: CDR1 MNHEY, CDR2 SMNVEV (reference sequence). The length of the CDR3 is 14 residues.